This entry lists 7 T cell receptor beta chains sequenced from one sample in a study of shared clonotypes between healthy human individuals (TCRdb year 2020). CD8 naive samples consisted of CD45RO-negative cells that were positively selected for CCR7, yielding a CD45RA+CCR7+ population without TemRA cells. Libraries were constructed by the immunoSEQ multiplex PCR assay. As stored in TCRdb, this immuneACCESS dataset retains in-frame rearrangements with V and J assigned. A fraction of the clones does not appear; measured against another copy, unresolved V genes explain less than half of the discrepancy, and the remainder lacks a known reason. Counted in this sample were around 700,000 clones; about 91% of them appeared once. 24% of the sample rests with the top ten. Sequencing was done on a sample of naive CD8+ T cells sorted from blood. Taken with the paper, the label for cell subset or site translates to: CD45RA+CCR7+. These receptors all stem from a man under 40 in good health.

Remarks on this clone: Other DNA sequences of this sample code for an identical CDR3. CDR3 DNA: TGTGCCAGCAGTTTGGCAGGGGCGTACAATGAGCAGTTCTTC. Its protein is CASSLAGAYNEQFF. V is TRBV27 and J is TRBJ2-1; a possible D gene is TRBD1 (6 bases). Trimming left V 3 bases short and J 4 bases short, with 10 bases between. The CDR3 runs 14 residues. Germline V gives CDR1 MNHEY, CDR2 SMNVEV (reference sequence).

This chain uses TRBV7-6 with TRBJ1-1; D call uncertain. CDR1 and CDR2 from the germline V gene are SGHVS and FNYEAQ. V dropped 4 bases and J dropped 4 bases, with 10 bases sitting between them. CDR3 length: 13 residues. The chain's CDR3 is CASSYRQGTEAFF. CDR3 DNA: TGTGCCAGCAGCTACCGACAAGGCACTGAAGCTTTCTTT.

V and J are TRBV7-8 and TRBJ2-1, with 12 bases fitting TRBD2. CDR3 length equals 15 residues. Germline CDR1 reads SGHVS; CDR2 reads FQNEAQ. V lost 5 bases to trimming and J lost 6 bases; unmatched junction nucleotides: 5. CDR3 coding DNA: TGTGCCAGCAGCCCACTAGCGGGAGGAGGCAATGAGCAGTTCTTC. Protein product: CASSPLAGGGNEQFF.

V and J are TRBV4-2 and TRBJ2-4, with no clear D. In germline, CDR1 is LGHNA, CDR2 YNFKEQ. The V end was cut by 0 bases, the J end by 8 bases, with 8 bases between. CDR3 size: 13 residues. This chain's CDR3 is CASSQESSDIQYF. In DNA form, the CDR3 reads TGTGCCAGCAGCCAAGAGTCGTCGGACATTCAGTACTTC.

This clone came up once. DNA of the CDR3: TGTGCCAGCAGCAAATGCGGGACAACGCTTCCCTCCTCTGGAAACACCATATATTTT. As protein: CASSKCGTTLPSSGNTIYF. This chain connects TRBV21-1 to TRBJ1-3. TRBV21-1 is recorded as a pseudogene. CDR3 length: 19 amino acids.

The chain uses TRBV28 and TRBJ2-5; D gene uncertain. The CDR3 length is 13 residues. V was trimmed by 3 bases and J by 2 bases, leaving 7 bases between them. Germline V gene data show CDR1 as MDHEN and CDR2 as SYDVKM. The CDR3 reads CASSFHPQETQYF. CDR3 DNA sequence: TGTGCCAGCAGTTTCCACCCTCAAGAGACCCAGTACTTC.

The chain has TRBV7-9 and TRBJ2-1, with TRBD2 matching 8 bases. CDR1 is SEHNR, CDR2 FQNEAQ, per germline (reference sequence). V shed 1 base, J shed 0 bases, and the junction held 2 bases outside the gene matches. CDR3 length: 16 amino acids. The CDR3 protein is CASSLGGLASYNEQFF. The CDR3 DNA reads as TGTGCCAGCAGCTTAGGAGGACTAGCCTCCTACAATGAGCAGTTCTTC.